The 28 T cell receptor beta chains listed next were all sequenced from one sample in a study of shared clonotypes between healthy human individuals. CD45RO negativity and positive selection for CCR7 defined naive CD8 cells, a population that excluded terminally differentiated effector memory CD45RA+ cells. TCRdb's copy holds only in-frame clones and misses some; the assay was immunoSEQ multiplex PCR. This table holds hundreds of thousands of clones, 92% found once. Sequenced material: naive CD8+ T cells sorted from blood. Source of these receptors: a man aged 25-45 years in good health.

The chain joins TRBV7-9 to TRBJ2-7, with TRBD1 matching over 8 bases. Germline values: CDR1 SEHNR, CDR2 FQNEAQ (reference sequence). CDR3 size: 15 residues. Trimming cost V 8 bases and J 2 bases; bases outside gene matches: 11. CDR3 DNA: TGTGCCAGCGGGACAGGACCCCCCTCTACCTACGAGCAGTACTTC. This sequence encodes CASGTGPPSTYEQYF.

The chain recombines TRBV27 with TRBJ1-1; D not resolved. CDR3 length equals 11 residues. Trimming removed 8 bases at V and 6 bases at J, with 10 bases between. CDR1 and CDR2 (germline): MNHEY, SMNVEV (reference sequence). The CDR3 sequence: CASLGWAEAFF. CDR3 sequence (DNA): TGTGCCAGCCTCGGATGGGCTGAAGCTTTCTTT.

The chain links TRBV7-9 to TRBJ2-1; 8 bases line up with TRBD2. The CDR3 is made up of 13 amino acids. The germline V gene encodes CDR1 SEHNR and CDR2 FQNEAQ (reference sequence). The V gene end was trimmed by 2 bases and the J gene end by 6 bases; junction bases not matched to a gene: 0. The CDR3 protein is CASSLREGNEQFF. In DNA, the CDR3 is TGTGCCAGCAGCTTACGGGAGGGCAATGAGCAGTTCTTC.

In this sample, this clone turned up once. The CDR3 DNA reads as TGTGCCAGCAGTGGGTGGACAGAGGGGAGTACAGATACGCAGTATTTT. Translating it yields CASSGWTEGSTDTQYF. V gene TRBV6-1 combines with J gene TRBJ2-3, with D perhaps matching TRBD1 (6 bases). The CDR3 totals 16 residues. CDR1 is MNHNS, CDR2 SASEGT, per germline. V lost 4 bases and J 3 bases, leaving 17 bases between the germline ends.

This sequence joins TRBV5-1 and TRBJ2-5, with D perhaps matching TRBD1 (6 bases). The germline V and J ends were trimmed by 5 bases and 1 base, with 12 bases remaining between them. There are 14 residues in the CDR3. Germline CDR1 and CDR2: SGHRS and YFSETQ. The DNA for the CDR3 is TGCGCCAGCAGTCCAGGACAGACCCAAGAGACCCAGTACTTC. It yields the protein CASSPGQTQETQYF. The full variable domain, completed using reference TRBV5-1 and TRBJ2-5, is KAGVTQTPRYLIKTRGQQVTLSCSPISGHRSVSWYQQTPGQGLQFLFEYFSETQRNKGNFPGRFSGRQFSNSRSEMNVSTLELGDSALYLCASSPGQTQETQYFGPGTRLLVL.

The V call is TRBV5-8, the J call TRBJ2-1, with TRBD2 matching 16 bases. With V trimmed by 3 bases and J by 8 bases, 2 bases remained unmatched. Germline V gene data show CDR1 as SGHTS and CDR2 as YDEGEE. The CDR3 totals 15 residues. The DNA of the CDR3 is TGTGCCAGCAGCTGGGGACTAGCGGGAGGGGATGAGCAGTTCTTC. The encoded protein is CASSWGLAGGDEQFF. The whole variable domain, filled in from reference TRBV5-8 and TRBJ2-1, reads EAGVTQSPTHLIKTRGQQATLRCSPISGHTSVYWYQQALGLGLQFLLWYDEGEERNRGNFPPRFSGRQFPNYSSELNVNALELEDSALYLCASSWGLAGGDEQFFGPGTRLTVL.

This chain links TRBV6-1 with TRBJ2-7; D perhaps matches TRBD1 (6 bases). V lost 1 base, J lost 7 bases, and 17 bases lay in between. This CDR3 contains 15 residues. Germline-derived CDR1 and CDR2 are MNHNS and SASEGT. The CDR3 DNA reads as TGTGCCAGCAGTGAAGTCGGTTACAGGGTTGGTGAGCAGTACTTC. Translating it yields CASSEVGYRVGEQYF.

The rearrangement joins TRBV19 to TRBJ1-2, with 7 bases fitting TRBD1. The length of the CDR3 is 14 residues. From germline, CDR1 is LNHDA and CDR2 SQIVND (reference sequence). V lost 4 bases, J lost 4 bases, and 6 bases stayed unmatched. In DNA, the CDR3 is TGTGCCAGTAGTACCACAGGGGCCGGCTATGGCTACACCTTC. Its protein is CASSTTGAGYGYTF.

V is TRBV29-1 and J is TRBJ2-1; D not resolved. The CDR3 spans 14 residues. Trimming removed 2 bases from V and 3 bases from J, with 11 bases in between. CDR1 and CDR2 (germline): SQVTM, ANQGSEA. The CDR3 bases are TGCAGCGTTGAATTCGCCAATATCTACAATGAGCAGTTCTTC. Translated, it gives CSVEFANIYNEQFF.

The chain is built from TRBV25-1 and TRBJ2-5; possible D gene TRBD1, 7 bases. V was trimmed by 1 base and J by 2 bases, leaving 14 bases between them. This CDR3 spans 16 amino acids. The germline gives CDR1 MGHDK, CDR2 SYGVNS. The CDR3 loop is CASSEWRDSQQETQYF. The CDR3 DNA reads as TGTGCCAGCAGTGAATGGAGGGACAGCCAACAAGAGACCCAGTACTTC.

The chain links TRBV5-8 to TRBJ1-2; 9 bases align to TRBD1. The CDR3 is made up of 15 amino acids. Per the germline V gene, CDR1 is SGHTS and CDR2 is YDEGEE. Trimming cost V 3 bases and J 6 bases; bases outside gene matches: 9. This CDR3 reads CASSSGTGQGNGYTF. The DNA of the CDR3 is TGTGCCAGCAGCTCAGGAACGGGACAGGGAAATGGCTACACCTTC. Supplemented by reference TRBV5-8 and TRBJ1-2, the full variable domain reads EAGVTQSPTHLIKTRGQQATLRCSPISGHTSVYWYQQALGLGLQFLLWYDEGEERNRGNFPPRFSGRQFPNYSSELNVNALELEDSALYLCASSSGTGQGNGYTFGSGTRLTVV.

This clone was detected only once. The chain combines TRBV5-4 with TRBJ2-7; 11 bases line up with TRBD2. The length of the CDR3 is 15 residues. V was clipped by 7 bases and J by 3 bases; unmatched bases: 9. The germline V gene has CDR1 SGHNT and CDR2 YYREEE (reference sequence). The CDR3 loop is CASETGTSGYYEQYF. In DNA, the CDR3 is TGTGCCAGCGAGACCGGGACTAGCGGATACTACGAGCAGTACTTC.

The table lists this clone with a few counts. The V call is TRBV28, the J call TRBJ1-5, with no clear D. V lost 7 bases and J lost 6, with 16 bases in between. The CDR3 length is 14 residues. From germline, CDR1 is MDHEN and CDR2 SYDVKM. CDR3 DNA: TGTGCCAGCAACAACGGGGTTATGGGTCAGCCCCAGCATTTT. Encoded protein: CASNNGVMGQPQHF.

CDR3 residues: CASSENGYTF. The DNA of the CDR3 is TGTGCCAGCAGTGAAAATGGCTACACCTTC. The V and J genes are TRBV25-1 and TRBJ1-2; no firm D call. From germline, CDR1 is MGHDK and CDR2 SYGVNS. The CDR3 is 10 residues long. Trimming stripped 2 bases from V and 6 bases from J, with 1 base between.

The V call is TRBV10-2, the J call TRBJ2-1; the match to TRBD2 covers 13 bases. The CDR3 is 17 residues long. V lost 0 bases and J lost 5; bases outside the gene matches: 4. The V gene's germline CDR1 is WSHSY and CDR2 SAAADI. CDR3 sequence (DNA): TGCGCCAGCAGTGAGTCAGGACTAGCGGGAGAGGACAATGAGCAGTTCTTC. This codes for CASSESGLAGEDNEQFF.

V and J are TRBV6-4 and TRBJ2-7; D gene ambiguous. The CDR3 is made up of 12 amino acids. V was cut by 3 bases and J by 3 bases, with 6 bases left in between. Germline loops: CDR1 MRHNA, CDR2 SNTAGT. The CDR3 loop is CASSDRSYEQYF. As DNA, the CDR3 is TGTGCCAGCAGTGATCGGAGCTACGAGCAGTACTTC.

The rearrangement joins TRBV11-3 to TRBJ2-1, with 8 bases identical to TRBD2. CDR3 length equals 15 residues. Trimming took 3 bases from V and 8 from J; bases not matched to a gene: 9. Germline V lookup: CDR1 SGHNT, CDR2 YENEEA. The CDR3 nucleotides are TGTGCCAGCAGCTTGCTAAGCGGGAGAGGCCATGAGCAGTTCTTC. It specifies CASSLLSGRGHEQFF.

The V call is TRBV4-1, the J call TRBJ2-1; D perhaps matches TRBD2 (5 bases). The CDR3 length is 13 residues. V lost 3 bases and J 6 bases, leaving 9 bases between the germline ends. The germline V gene has CDR1 MGHRA and CDR2 YSYEKL. The CDR3 reads CASSQEDLNEQFF. CDR3 bases: TGCGCCAGCAGCCAGGAGGATCTCAATGAGCAGTTCTTC.

V usage is TRBV14 and J usage is TRBJ2-1, with TRBD2 as a possible D gene (5 bases). The CDR3 is 16 residues long. Trimming pared 2 bases from V and 7 bases from J, leaving 18 bases between. Germline values: CDR1 SGHDN, CDR2 FVKESK. CDR3 amino acids: CASSQQFMSRGNEQFF. The CDR3 region has the DNA TGTGCCAGCAGCCAACAGTTCATGAGCAGAGGGAATGAGCAGTTCTTC.

This chain connects TRBV7-6 to TRBJ2-5; D is uncertain. CDR1 and CDR2 from the germline V gene are SGHVS and FNYEAQ. This CDR3 is built from 11 residues. V shed 6 bases and J shed 5 bases, with 7 bases lying between them. The CDR3 protein is CASRGLETQYF. CDR3 nucleotide sequence: TGTGCCAGCAGAGGGTTGGAGACCCAGTACTTC.

V usage is TRBV10-3 and J usage is TRBJ1-1; 7 bases line up with TRBD1. Germline V lookup: CDR1 ENHRY, CDR2 SYGVKD. The V segment lost 2 bases and the J segment 4 bases; nucleotides outside the gene matches: 7. The CDR3 loop spans 15 amino acids. The CDR3 DNA sequence: TGTGCCATCAGTGAGACAGGGGAATTGGCCACTGAAGCTTTCTTT. It codes for CAISETGELATEAFF.

This CDR3 reads CASSSGQGAVGETQYF. The DNA of the CDR3 is TGTGCCAGCAGTTCAGGACAGGGGGCCGTGGGAGAGACCCAGTACTTC. This chain uses TRBV27 with TRBJ2-5; 11 nucleotides agree with TRBD1. Per the germline V gene, CDR1 is MNHEY and CDR2 is SMNVEV (reference sequence). The CDR3 loop spans 16 amino acids. V shed 4 bases, J shed 4 bases, and the junction held 8 bases outside the gene matches.

On this clone itself: Since a much larger clone is just one base distant, this may be a read error. The rearrangement uses TRBV7-6 and TRBJ2-2; D gene unclear. The CDR3 length is 12 residues. Germline CDR1 and CDR2: SGHVS and FNYEAQ. V dropped 5 bases and J dropped 3 bases, with 4 bases sitting between them. CDR3 in amino acids: CASSVDTGELFF. The CDR3 bases are TGTGCCAGCAGCGTAGACACCGGGGAGCTGTTTTTT.

The V and J genes are TRBV7-9 and TRBJ2-7, with 8 bases identical to TRBD1. The CDR3 length is 16 residues. Trimming at V came to 5 bases and at J to 0 bases, leaving 9 bases not matched to a gene. Germline V lookup: CDR1 SEHNR, CDR2 FQNEAQ (reference sequence). CDR3 sequence (DNA): TGTGCCAGCAGCCTTCCCAGGGGGCTAAACTCCTACGAGCAGTACTTC. As protein: CASSLPRGLNSYEQYF.

The chain links TRBV6-4 to TRBJ2-3; 11 nucleotides match TRBD2. The germline V gene encodes CDR1 MRHNA and CDR2 SNTAGT. The CDR3 length is 15 residues. Trimming at V came to 6 bases and at J to 3 bases, leaving 5 bases not matched to a gene. CDR3 in DNA: TGTGCCAGCAGCCCCCTAGCGGGAGGAACAGATACGCAGTATTTT. This encodes CASSPLAGGTDTQYF.

V usage is TRBV11-2 and J usage is TRBJ2-1; TRBD2 agrees at 7 bases. From germline, CDR1 is SGHAT and CDR2 FQNNGV. The CDR3 contains 15 residues. Unmatched junction bases numbered 5, after V lost 0 bases and J lost 6 bases. CDR3 loop: CASSLDPGGFNEQFF. In DNA form, the CDR3 reads TGTGCCAGCAGCTTAGATCCCGGGGGGTTCAATGAGCAGTTCTTC.

CDR3 loop: CASSMSGDEQFF. Here the CDR3 DNA reads TGTGCCAGCAGTATGTCAGGGGATGAGCAGTTCTTC. The gene calls are TRBV6-5 and TRBJ2-1; D might be TRBD1 (6 bases). The germline V gene encodes CDR1 MNHEY and CDR2 SVGAGI. The CDR3 consists of 12 residues. V was clipped by 5 bases and J by 8 bases, with 10 bases between them.

This chain connects TRBV28 to TRBJ1-5; TRBD1 is a possible D gene (5 bases). CDR1 and CDR2 (germline): MDHEN, SYDVKM. The CDR3 consists of 15 residues. Trimming left V 6 bases short and J 4 bases short, with 16 bases between. The CDR3 loop is CASSHQTVSNQPQHF. CDR3 coding DNA: TGTGCCAGCAGCCACCAGACAGTTTCTAATCAGCCCCAGCATTTT.